What follows are 17 T cell receptor beta chains derived from one specimen sequenced in a study of blood T cell repertoires in COVID-19. This table comes from immunoSEQ multiplex PCR, and its TCRdb copy is limited to in-frame clones, with some not included. The data hold some 390,000 clones, with roughly 89% observed a single time. Sequences were obtained from PBMCs or T cells enriched from blood (not recorded which). All receptors derive from a woman under 40 who had recovered from COVID-19.

V usage is TRBV10-2 and J usage is TRBJ2-7; D unresolved. The CDR3 runs to 11 residues. The V and J ends lost 3 bases and 3 bases respectively, with 3 bases between them. Looked up from germline, CDR1 is WSHSY and CDR2 is SAAADI. The CDR3: CASSDSYEQYF. The CDR3 coding sequence is TGCGCCAGCAGTGACAGCTACGAGCAGTACTTC.

The J gene is TRBJ1-2, the V gene TRBV11-2, with D perhaps matching TRBD1 (6 bases). V was shortened by 4 bases and J by 0 bases, with 15 bases between the two germline ends. The CDR3 is made up of 16 amino acids. From germline, CDR1 is SGHAT and CDR2 FQNNGV. CDR3 region: CASSSRRQVSNYGYTF. In nucleotides, the CDR3 is TGTGCCAGCAGCTCCCGAAGACAGGTTTCTAACTATGGCTACACCTTC.

The rearrangement uses TRBV9 and TRBJ2-4; the D is unclear. Germline-derived CDR1 and CDR2 are SGDLS and YYNGEE. The CDR3 consists of 13 residues. Trimming took 2 bases from V and 10 from J, leaving 13 bases between them. CDR3 in amino acids: CASSVTGDGIQYF. CDR3 DNA: TGTGCCAGCAGCGTCACTGGAGATGGTATTCAGTACTTC.

V usage is TRBV19 and J usage is TRBJ1-2, with 9 positions matching TRBD1. The J segment lost 4 bases and the V segment lost 5 bases, leaving 8 bases of the junction unmatched. The CDR3 has 15 amino acids. Germline CDR1 reads LNHDA; CDR2 reads SQIVND (reference sequence). CDR3 DNA sequence: TGTGCCAGTAGTGCATGGGACAGGGAAGGCTATGGCTACACCTTC. Translating gives CASSAWDREGYGYTF.

The chain recombines TRBV5-1 with TRBJ1-5; TRBD1 agrees at 7 bases. This CDR3 is built from 14 residues. Germline trimming cut 4 bases from V and 5 bases from J; bases unmatched to any gene: 6. Looked up from germline, CDR1 is SGHRS and CDR2 is YFSETQ. Here the CDR3 reads CASSPGTDYQPQHF. Here the CDR3 DNA reads TGCGCCAGCAGCCCCGGGACAGATTATCAGCCCCAGCATTTT.

V gene TRBV6-5 combines with J gene TRBJ2-3, with no clear D. Looked up from germline, CDR1 is MNHEY and CDR2 is SVGAGI. V was shortened by 11 bases and J by 1 base, with 13 bases between the two germline ends. The CDR3 spans 13 residues. In nucleotides, the CDR3 is TGTGCCGCAGTAGATGCGGGCACAGATACGCAGTATTTT. Protein product: CAAVDAGTDTQYF.

The V call is TRBV4-3, the J call TRBJ2-7; D is undetermined. The germline V gene encodes CDR1 LGHNA and CDR2 YSLEER. The CDR3 loop spans 14 amino acids. Trimming removed 1 base from V and 3 bases from J, with 10 bases in between. The CDR3, as DNA: TGCGCCAGCAGCCAAGGACTGGCGGACTACGAGCAGTACTTC. Its translation is CASSQGLADYEQYF.

Remarks on this clone: The sample holds other DNA sequences that translate to the same CDR3. The chain is built from TRBV9 and TRBJ2-3; D is unresolved. The CDR3 runs to 14 residues. Trimming took 0 bases from V and 0 from J, leaving 5 bases between them. From germline, CDR1 is SGDLS and CDR2 YYNGEE. CDR3 in DNA: TGTGCCAGCAGCGTAGCTAGAAGCACAGATACGCAGTATTTT. Residues: CASSVARSTDTQYF.

The chain joins TRBV6-5 to TRBJ2-7; unclear D gene. This CDR3 contains 14 residues. Germline CDR1 and CDR2: MNHEY and SVGAGI. Trimming shortened V by 2 bases and J by 1 base, and 9 bases separated the two germline ends. The CDR3 sequence is CASSYETVSYEQYF. The CDR3 coding sequence is TGTGCCAGCAGTTACGAAACAGTTTCCTACGAGCAGTACTTC.

The rearrangement joins TRBV9 to TRBJ2-3, with TRBD2 as a possible D gene (5 bases). There are 15 residues in the CDR3. V gave up 0 bases and J gave up 8 bases, with 16 bases separating them. CDR1 and CDR2 from the germline V gene are SGDLS and YYNGEE. CDR3 amino acids: CASSVAAGEDSTQYF. The CDR3 nucleotides read TGTGCCAGCAGCGTAGCCGCGGGTGAGGATAGTACGCAGTATTTT.

The V call is TRBV6-1, the J call TRBJ2-1, with D maybe TRBD2 (6 bases). Looked up from germline, CDR1 is MNHNS and CDR2 is SASEGT. There are 15 residues in the CDR3. V was clipped by 3 bases and J by 0 bases, with 9 bases between them. This CDR3 reads CASSEIAASYNEQFF. DNA for the CDR3: TGTGCCAGCAGTGAGATAGCGGCCTCCTACAATGAGCAGTTCTTC.

This sequence joins TRBV7-2 and TRBJ1-5; TRBD1 agrees at 10 bases. The CDR3 contains 14 residues. J lost 5 bases, V lost 5 bases, and 3 bases had no gene match. Germline CDR1 is SGHTA and CDR2 is FQGNSA. The chain's CDR3 is CASSLDRGYQPQHF. The CDR3 DNA is TGTGCCAGCAGCCTGGACAGGGGGTATCAGCCCCAGCATTTT.

This sequence joins TRBV7-9 and TRBJ2-7; D is unresolved. The germline gives CDR1 SEHNR, CDR2 FQNEAQ (reference sequence). There are 13 residues in the CDR3. V lost 5 bases and J 3 bases, leaving 11 bases between the germline ends. The CDR3 DNA reads as TGTGCCAGCAGCAGGGCGAGCTACTACGAGCAGTACTTC. Translation: CASSRASYYEQYF.

J is TRBJ1-1 and V is TRBV6-5, with a tentative D call TRBD1 (6 bases). V was clipped by 10 bases and J by 11 bases, with 20 bases between them. The CDR3 extends over 12 amino acids. From germline, CDR1 is MNHEY and CDR2 SVGAGI. The CDR3 region is CATLLPGEKAFF. The DNA of the CDR3 is TGTGCCACCCTTCTGCCAGGGGAGAAGGCTTTCTTT.

This clone was seen a few times. The chain joins TRBV7-9 to TRBJ1-5, with D maybe TRBD1 (6 bases). CDR1 is SEHNR, CDR2 FQNEAQ, per germline (reference sequence). Trimming shortened V by 7 bases and J by 1 base, and 14 bases separated the two germline ends. This CDR3 is built from 15 residues. The CDR3 protein is CASTGQQGSNQPQHF. The CDR3 nucleotides are TGTGCCAGCACTGGTCAACAGGGAAGCAATCAGCCCCAGCATTTT.

The chain uses TRBV6-5 and TRBJ1-1, with D maybe TRBD1 (5 bases). Trimming removed 0 bases from V and 0 bases from J, with 11 bases in between. This CDR3 region has 16 residues. Germline CDR1 is MNHEY and CDR2 is SVGAGI. The CDR3 sequence is CASSYSGGGLNTEAFF. CDR3 coding DNA: TGTGCCAGCAGTTACTCGGGCGGGGGATTGAACACTGAAGCTTTCTTT.

CDR3 region: CASTLRTGGAYEQYF. The DNA for the CDR3 is TGTGCCAGCACTCTACGGACAGGGGGCGCATACGAGCAGTACTTC. The chain has TRBV27 and TRBJ2-7, with TRBD1 matching 11 bases. CDR1 and CDR2 (germline): MNHEY, SMNVEV (reference sequence). The CDR3 extends over 15 amino acids. V trimming: 7 bases; J trimming: 4 bases; junction bases outside the gene matches: 9.